These 20 T cell receptor beta chains were sequenced from one sample in a study of blood T cell repertoires in COVID-19. Only in-frame clones appear in the TCRdb table, and some are missing; sequencing was by immunoSEQ multiplex PCR. The data show fewer than 200,000 clones, about 90% seen once. The sequencing input was peripheral blood. The receptors derive from a man aged 35-49 years with active or convalescent COVID-19.

The chain uses TRBV19 and TRBJ2-1; weak D call: TRBD2 (5 bases). Germline assignment: CDR1 LNHDA and CDR2 SQIVND (reference sequence). Trimming pared 4 bases from V and 2 bases from J, leaving 12 bases between. This CDR3 is 15 amino acids long. In nucleotides, the CDR3 is TGTGCCAGTAGTAAACGGGATCCGACCTACAATGAGCAGTTCTTC. It specifies CASSKRDPTYNEQFF.

This rearrangement joins TRBV21-1 to TRBJ2-7; the D call of TRBD1 is as the table states it, not checked on the DNA. TRBV21-1 is given as a pseudogene. The CDR3 covers 13 residues. CDR3 loop: CASSIRTGAEQYF. The CDR3 DNA reads TGTGCCAGCAGCATACGGACAGGGGCCGAGCAGTACTTC.

The chain couples TRBV4-2 to TRBJ1-4; possible D gene TRBD1, 5 bases. V lost 2 bases and J 0 bases, leaving 13 bases between the germline ends. Germline CDR1 reads LGHNA; CDR2 reads YNFKEQ. This CDR3 has 17 amino acids. In DNA form, the CDR3 reads TGTGCCAGCAGCCAATACGCCAGGACAACAACTAATGAAAAACTGTTTTTT. Amino acids: CASSQYARTTTNEKLFF.

The rearrangement links TRBV28 to TRBJ1-2; TRBD1 aligns across 9 bases. The V gene end was trimmed by 6 bases and the J gene end by 6 bases; junction bases not matched to a gene: 5. The length of the CDR3 is 13 residues. Germline CDR1 MDHEN, CDR2 SYDVKM. CDR3 nucleotides: TGTGCCAGCAGCCGTCGACAGGGGGATGGCTACACCTTC. Its translation: CASSRRQGDGYTF.

V gene TRBV7-2 combines with J gene TRBJ1-4, with D hard to call. Germline values: CDR1 SGHTA, CDR2 FQGNSA. CDR3 length: 13 amino acids. The V gene lost 1 base and the J gene lost 8 bases, with 8 bases spanning the gap. The CDR3 spells CASSLGPREKLFF. In nucleotides, the CDR3 is TGTGCCAGCAGCTTAGGCCCCAGAGAAAAACTGTTTTTT.

In this sample, this clone turned up a few times. The V and J genes are TRBV11-1 and TRBJ1-1, with D unresolved. Between the trimmed V and J ends, which lost 5 bases and 0 bases, there was a span of 16 bases. Germline assignment: CDR1 SGHAT and CDR2 FQDESV (reference sequence). CDR3 length: 16 amino acids. The CDR3 DNA is TGTGCCAGCAGCCGCGCGCCCTCAGGCATGAACACTGAAGCTTTCTTT. Translation gives CASSRAPSGMNTEAFF.

The chain joins TRBV6-6 to TRBJ1-2; 7 bases match TRBD1. Germline CDR1 reads MNHNY; CDR2 reads SVGAGI (reference sequence). Trimming removed 5 bases from V and 7 bases from J; junction bases left unmatched: 10. The CDR3 sequence is 14 residues long. In DNA form, the CDR3 reads TGTGCCAGCAGTGAGCCCAAGGGGGCGCGTGGCTACACCTTC. It is translated as CASSEPKGARGYTF.

The chain recombines TRBV19 with TRBJ1-5; the D is unclear. This CDR3 has 15 amino acids. Trimming cost V 7 bases and J 3 bases, with 16 bases left between them. Per germline, CDR1 LNHDA and CDR2 SQIVND (reference sequence). The CDR3 DNA reads TGTGCCAGTACCCCTGGAGGAGCTGACAATCAGCCCCAGCATTTT. Protein: CASTPGGADNQPQHF. Full variable domain (outside the CDR3, taken from reference TRBV19 and TRBJ1-5): DGGITQSPKYLFRKEGQNVTLSCEQNLNHDAMYWYRQDPGQGLRLIYYSQIVNDFQKGDIAEGYSVSREKKESFPLTVTSAQKNPTAFYLCASTPGGADNQPQHFGDGTRLSIL.

The chain employs TRBV29-1 and TRBJ1-2; possible D gene TRBD1, 5 bases. This CDR3 has 13 amino acids. Between the trimmed V and J ends, which lost 2 bases and 2 bases, there was a span of 9 bases. The germline V gene encodes CDR1 SQVTM and CDR2 ANQGSEA. The DNA for the CDR3 is TGCAGCGTTGAATACAGGCAAAACTATGGCTACACCTTC. Its translation is CSVEYRQNYGYTF.

This rearrangement joins TRBV19 to TRBJ1-2, with a possible D match to TRBD1 (6 bases). The CDR3 totals 13 residues. CDR1 is LNHDA and CDR2 is SQIVND in the germline V gene (reference sequence). Trimming cost V 4 bases and J 2 bases, with 8 bases left between them. CDR3 sequence (DNA): TGTGCCAGTAGTAGGGGGCCAAACTATGGCTACACCTTC. Its protein is CASSRGPNYGYTF. Combining the CDR3 with reference TRBV19 and TRBJ1-2 gives the whole variable domain DGGITQSPKYLFRKEGQNVTLSCEQNLNHDAMYWYRQDPGQGLRLIYYSQIVNDFQKGDIAEGYSVSREKKESFPLTVTSAQKNPTAFYLCASSRGPNYGYTFGSGTRLTVV.

V usage is TRBV7-3 and J usage is TRBJ2-1, with D possibly TRBD2 on 5 matching bases. The CDR3 runs to 13 residues. Germline V gene lookup returns CDR1 SGHTA and CDR2 FQGTGA. The germline V and J ends were trimmed by 1 base and 8 bases, with 9 bases remaining between them. Written as DNA, the CDR3 is TGTGCCAGCAGCTTAATAGCGTTCCATGAGCAGTTCTTC. It is translated as CASSLIAFHEQFF.

The rearrangement joins TRBV13 to TRBJ1-4; 7 bases fit TRBD1. Germline CDR1 and CDR2: PRHDT and FYEKMQ (reference sequence). The CDR3 spans 15 residues. Trimming removed 3 bases from V and 2 bases from J; junction bases left unmatched: 3. The CDR3 nucleotides are TGTGCCAGCAGCTTCAAGACAGGGACTAATGAAAAACTGTTTTTT. This translates into CASSFKTGTNEKLFF.

This chain connects TRBV5-1 to TRBJ2-5; TRBD2 matches 12 bases. The CDR3 covers 16 residues. In germline, CDR1 is SGHRS, CDR2 YFSETQ. V shed 3 bases, J shed 2 bases, and the junction held 5 bases outside the gene matches. The CDR3 sequence is CASSSGLAGLQETQYF. The DNA of the CDR3 is TGCGCCAGCAGCTCTGGACTAGCGGGACTTCAAGAGACCCAGTACTTC.

The rearrangement uses TRBV30 and TRBJ1-2; the D is unclear. The V end lost 5 bases, the J end lost 2 bases, and 9 bases lay between the germline ends. The germline V gene encodes CDR1 GTSNPN and CDR2 SVGIG (reference sequence). The CDR3 extends over 12 amino acids. CDR3 amino acids: CAWVTENYGYTF. The CDR3 DNA sequence: TGTGCCTGGGTAACGGAGAACTATGGCTACACCTTC.

V and J are TRBV7-3 and TRBJ2-1, with D possibly matching TRBD2 (6 bases). V was pared by 2 bases and J by 0 bases, with 14 bases between. This CDR3 region has 17 residues. Looked up from germline, CDR1 is SGHTA and CDR2 is FQGTGA. The CDR3 reads CASSLAHGRSSYNEQFF. CDR3 coding DNA: TGTGCCAGCAGCTTAGCTCACGGGAGAAGCTCCTACAATGAGCAGTTCTTC. The full variable domain, completed using reference TRBV7-3 and TRBJ2-1, is GAGVSQTPSNKVTEKGKYVELRCDPISGHTALYWYRQSLGQGPEFLIYFQGTGAADDSGLPNDRFFAVRPEGSVSTLKIQRTERGDSAVYLCASSLAHGRSSYNEQFFGPGTRLTVL.

V usage is TRBV27 and J usage is TRBJ1-2; 11 positions match TRBD1. The CDR3 is 14 amino acids. The germline V gene encodes CDR1 MNHEY and CDR2 SMNVEV (reference sequence). The junction had 6 bases not matched to a gene; V was cut back by 4 bases and J by 8 bases. The CDR3 region is CASSSRTGGGGYTF. The CDR3 coding sequence is TGTGCCAGCAGTTCTCGGACAGGGGGCGGGGGCTACACCTTC.

The rearrangement joins TRBV14 to TRBJ2-5; the match to TRBD1 covers 11 bases. The CDR3 totals 15 residues. Germline V lookup: CDR1 SGHDN, CDR2 FVKESK. V trimming: 1 base; J trimming: 9 bases; junction bases outside the gene matches: 7. The CDR3 DNA follows: TGTGCCAGCAGCCAAGGTTGGACAGGGGGCATACCCCAGTACTTC. It is translated as CASSQGWTGGIPQYF. The full variable domain, its missing parts supplied by reference TRBV14 and TRBJ2-5, is EAGVTQFPSHSVIEKGQTVTLRCDPISGHDNLYWYRRVMGKEIKFLLHFVKESKQDESGMPNNRFLAERTGGTYSTLKVQPAELEDSGVYFCASSQGWTGGIPQYFGPGTRLLVL.

The chain's CDR3 is CASSSQGKNSYEQYF. As DNA, the CDR3 is TGTGCCAGCAGTTCTCAGGGGAAGAACTCCTACGAGCAGTACTTC. This chain joins TRBV28 and TRBJ2-7; D possibly corresponds to TRBD1 (6 bases). The CDR3 has 15 amino acids. V lost 4 bases to trimming and J lost 0 bases, with 13 bases between them. Germline V CDR1 and CDR2: MDHEN, SYDVKM.

The chain couples TRBV4-1 to TRBJ1-5, with D tentatively TRBD1 (6 bases). The CDR3 length is 17 residues. Germline CDR1 is MGHRA and CDR2 is YSYEKL. The V gene lost 0 bases and the J gene lost 2 bases, with 14 bases spanning the gap. CDR3 nucleotide sequence: TGCGCCAGCAGCCAAGATGCGGGGGCAGGGGGCAATCAGCCCCAGCATTTT. It translates to CASSQDAGAGGNQPQHF.

The gene calls are TRBV5-5 and TRBJ1-1; the D is unclear. The germline gives CDR1 SGHKS, CDR2 YYEKEE (reference sequence). This CDR3 comprises 11 residues. V was trimmed by 2 bases and J by 6 bases, leaving 5 bases between them. In DNA, the CDR3 is TGTGCCAGCAGCTTTAGAGCTGAAGCTTTCTTT. Amino acids: CASSFRAEAFF.